This TCR beta chain was sequenced for a study of blood T cell repertoires in COVID-19. Study summary: Acute and convalescent COVID-19 samples came from the United States, Italy and Spain. In each case, the material was cDNA or gDNA derived from T cells, B-cell-depleted T cells, or PBMCs.

The CDR3 spans 14 residues. J lost 2 bases, V lost 6 bases, and 4 bases had no gene match. Germline CDR1 and CDR2: KGHSH and LQKENI. Study processing details: Scientists estimated how many nucleated cells there were by amplifying reference gene primers. The method was immunoSEQ multiplex PCR; TCRdb's version includes in-frame clones alone and lacks a portion of them. V, J and clone size reflect that table, while D and trimming were determined from the DNA. The data show roughly 150,000 clones, approximately 85% seen once. One Seattle source followed patients from active infection through their disease course.

Input material: peripheral blood. This chain links TRBV18 with TRBJ1-1; 9 nucleotides line up with TRBD1. This receptor was obtained from a woman aged 55-75 years with COVID-19, enrolled during active disease. CDR3: CASSSDRGNTEAFF. The CDR3 nucleotides read TGTGCCAGCTCGTCGGACAGGGGAAACACTGAAGCTTTCTTT.